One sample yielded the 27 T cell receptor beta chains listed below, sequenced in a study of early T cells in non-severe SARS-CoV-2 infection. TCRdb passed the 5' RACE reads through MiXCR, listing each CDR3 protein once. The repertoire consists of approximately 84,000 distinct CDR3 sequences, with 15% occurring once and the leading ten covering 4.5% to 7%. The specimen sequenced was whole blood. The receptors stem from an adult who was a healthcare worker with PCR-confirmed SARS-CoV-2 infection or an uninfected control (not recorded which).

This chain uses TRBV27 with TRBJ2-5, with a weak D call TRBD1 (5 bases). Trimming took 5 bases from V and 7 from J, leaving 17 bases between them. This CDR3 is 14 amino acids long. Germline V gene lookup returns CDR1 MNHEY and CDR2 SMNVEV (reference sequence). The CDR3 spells CASSPGSGYGTQYF. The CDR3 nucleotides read TGTGCCAGCAGTCCAGGTTCAGGGTACGGGACCCAGTACTTC.

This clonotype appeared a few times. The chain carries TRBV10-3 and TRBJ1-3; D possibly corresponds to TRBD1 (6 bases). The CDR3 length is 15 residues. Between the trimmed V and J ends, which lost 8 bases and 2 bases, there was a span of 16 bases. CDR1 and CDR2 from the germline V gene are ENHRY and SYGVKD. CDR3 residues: CAIFQDSGTGNTIYF. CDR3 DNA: TGTGCCATCTTTCAGGACAGTGGGACTGGAAACACCATATATTTT.

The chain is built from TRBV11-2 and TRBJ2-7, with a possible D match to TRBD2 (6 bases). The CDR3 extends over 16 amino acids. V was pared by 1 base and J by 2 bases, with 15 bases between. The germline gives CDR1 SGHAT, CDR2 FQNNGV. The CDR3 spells CASSLGGYSGAYEQYF. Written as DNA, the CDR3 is TGTGCCAGCAGCTTAGGGGGTTATAGCGGTGCCTACGAGCAGTACTTC.

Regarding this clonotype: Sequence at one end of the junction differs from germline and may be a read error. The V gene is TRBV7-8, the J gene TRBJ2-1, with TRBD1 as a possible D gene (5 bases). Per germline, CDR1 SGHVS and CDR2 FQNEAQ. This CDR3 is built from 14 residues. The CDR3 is CVSSSNSRGNEQFF. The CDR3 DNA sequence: TGTGTCAGCAGCTCAAACTCTAGGGGCAATGAGCAGTTCTTC.

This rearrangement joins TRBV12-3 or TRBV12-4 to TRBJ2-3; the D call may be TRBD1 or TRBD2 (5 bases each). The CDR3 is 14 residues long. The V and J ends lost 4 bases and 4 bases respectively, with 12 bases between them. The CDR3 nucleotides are TGTGCCAGCAGTTCCAGGCAGGGAGCAGATACGCAGTATTTT. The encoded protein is CASSSRQGADTQYF.

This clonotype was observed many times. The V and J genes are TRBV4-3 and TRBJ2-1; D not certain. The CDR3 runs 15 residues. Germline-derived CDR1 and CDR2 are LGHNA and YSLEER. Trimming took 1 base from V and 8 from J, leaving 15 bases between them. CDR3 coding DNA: TGCGCCAGCAGCCAAGTATTAGCCTATTCGCATGAGCAGTTCTTC. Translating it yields CASSQVLAYSHEQFF.

In DNA form, the CDR3 reads TGTGCCAGCAGCCCCTTAAGCGGGAGCTCCTACGAGCAGTACTTC. This encodes CASSPLSGSSYEQYF. The V call is TRBV7-6, the J call TRBJ2-7; 8 positions agree with TRBD2. The CDR3 has 15 amino acids. Germline-derived CDR1 and CDR2 are SGHVS and FNYEAQ. V lost 5 bases and J lost 0; bases outside the gene matches: 6.

CDR3 DNA: TGCGCCAGCAGCCAAGAGGGGGGTGGGTCCTACAATGAGCAGTTCTTC. This encodes CASSQEGGGSYNEQFF. V gene TRBV4-3 combines with J gene TRBJ2-1; D might be TRBD2 (6 bases). The germline V gene encodes CDR1 LGHNA and CDR2 YSLEER. The CDR3 has 16 amino acids. Between the trimmed V and J ends, which lost 0 bases and 1 base, there was a span of 10 bases.

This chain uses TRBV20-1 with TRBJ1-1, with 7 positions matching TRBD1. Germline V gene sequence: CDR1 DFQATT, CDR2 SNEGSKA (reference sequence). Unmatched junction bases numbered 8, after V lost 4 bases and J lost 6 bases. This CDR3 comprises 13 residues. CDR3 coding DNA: TGCAGTGCTACGAAAAATGACAGGGCTGAAGCTTTCTTT. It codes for CSATKNDRAEAFF.

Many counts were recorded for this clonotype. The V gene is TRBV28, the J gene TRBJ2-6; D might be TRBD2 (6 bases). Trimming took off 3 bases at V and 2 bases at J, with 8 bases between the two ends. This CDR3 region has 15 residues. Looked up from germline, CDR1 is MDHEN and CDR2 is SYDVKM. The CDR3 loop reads CASSFGGAGANVLTF. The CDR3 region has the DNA TGTGCCAGCAGTTTCGGCGGGGCTGGGGCCAACGTCCTGACTTTC. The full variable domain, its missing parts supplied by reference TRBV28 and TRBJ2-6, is DVKVTQSSRYLVKRTGEKVFLECVQDMDHENMFWYRQDPGLGLRLIYFSYDVKMKEKGDIPEGYSVSREKKERFSLILESASTNQTSMYLCASSFGGAGANVLTFGAGSRLTVL.

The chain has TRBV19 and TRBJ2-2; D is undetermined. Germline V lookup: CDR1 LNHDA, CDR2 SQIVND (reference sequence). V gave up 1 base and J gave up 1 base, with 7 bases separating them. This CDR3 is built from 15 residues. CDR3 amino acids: CASSIGGLNTGELFF. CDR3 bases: TGTGCCAGTAGTATAGGAGGATTGAACACCGGGGAGCTGTTTTTT.

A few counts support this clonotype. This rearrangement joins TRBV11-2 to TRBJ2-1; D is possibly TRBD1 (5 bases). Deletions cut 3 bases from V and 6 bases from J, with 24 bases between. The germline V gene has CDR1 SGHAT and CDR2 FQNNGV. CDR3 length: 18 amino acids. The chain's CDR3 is CASSFREPQGGSGNEQFF. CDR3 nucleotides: TGTGCCAGCAGCTTCAGGGAACCTCAGGGTGGATCGGGCAATGAGCAGTTCTTC.

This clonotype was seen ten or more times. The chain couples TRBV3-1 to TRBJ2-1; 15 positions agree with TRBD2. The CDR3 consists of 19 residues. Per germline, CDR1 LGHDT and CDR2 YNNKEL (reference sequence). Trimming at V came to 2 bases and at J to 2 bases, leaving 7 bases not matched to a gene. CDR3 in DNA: TGTGCCAGCAGCCAATCCGTAGGGACTAGCGGGAGGCCCTACAATGAGCAGTTCTTC. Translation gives CASSQSVGTSGRPYNEQFF.

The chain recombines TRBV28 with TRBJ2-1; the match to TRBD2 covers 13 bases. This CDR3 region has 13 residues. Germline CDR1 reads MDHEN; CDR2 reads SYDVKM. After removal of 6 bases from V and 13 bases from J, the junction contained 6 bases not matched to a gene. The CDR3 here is CASRNGLAGEQFF. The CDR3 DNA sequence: TGTGCCAGCAGGAACGGACTAGCGGGAGAACAGTTCTTC.

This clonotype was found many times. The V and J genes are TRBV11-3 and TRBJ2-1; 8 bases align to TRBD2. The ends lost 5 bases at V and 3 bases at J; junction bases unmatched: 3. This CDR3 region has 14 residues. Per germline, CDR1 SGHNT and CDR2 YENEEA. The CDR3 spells CASSRGTSYNEQFF. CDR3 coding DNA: TGTGCCAGCAGCCGAGGGACTAGCTACAATGAGCAGTTCTTC.

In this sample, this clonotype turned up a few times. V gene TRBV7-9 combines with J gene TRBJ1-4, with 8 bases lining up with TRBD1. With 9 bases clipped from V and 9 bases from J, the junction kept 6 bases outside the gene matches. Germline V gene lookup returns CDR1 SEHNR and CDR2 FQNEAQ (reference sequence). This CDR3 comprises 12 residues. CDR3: CASNGQGQKLFF. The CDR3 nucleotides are TGTGCCAGTAACGGACAGGGACAAAAACTGTTTTTT.

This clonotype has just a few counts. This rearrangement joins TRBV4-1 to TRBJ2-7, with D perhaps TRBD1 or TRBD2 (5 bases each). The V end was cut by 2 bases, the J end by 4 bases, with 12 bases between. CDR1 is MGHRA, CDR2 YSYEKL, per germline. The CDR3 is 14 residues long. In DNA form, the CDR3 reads TGCGCCAGCAGCCAATCCGGGACCCCTTACGAGCAGTACTTC. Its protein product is CASSQSGTPYEQYF.

The CDR3 nucleotides are TGCAGCGTGTTTAAGAGCTCCTACGAGCAGTACTTC. Translating gives CSVFKSSYEQYF. V usage is TRBV29-1 and J usage is TRBJ2-7; D ambiguous. The CDR3 loop spans 12 amino acids. CDR1 is SQVTM and CDR2 is ANQGSEA in the germline V gene. Deletions cut 6 bases from V and 0 bases from J, with 9 bases between.

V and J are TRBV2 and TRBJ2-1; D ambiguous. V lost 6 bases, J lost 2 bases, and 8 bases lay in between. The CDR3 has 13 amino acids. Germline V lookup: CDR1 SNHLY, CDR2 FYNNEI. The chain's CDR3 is CASRVDTYNEQFF. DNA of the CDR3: TGTGCCAGCAGGGTAGACACCTACAATGAGCAGTTCTTC.

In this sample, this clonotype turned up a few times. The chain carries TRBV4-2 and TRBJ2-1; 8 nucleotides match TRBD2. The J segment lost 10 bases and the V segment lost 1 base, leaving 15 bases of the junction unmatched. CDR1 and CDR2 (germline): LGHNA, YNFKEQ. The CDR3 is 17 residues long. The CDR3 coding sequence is TGTGCCAGCAGCCAAGGGGCCCTCGGGACTAGAAGGGGCGAGCAGTTCTTC. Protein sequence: CASSQGALGTRRGEQFF.

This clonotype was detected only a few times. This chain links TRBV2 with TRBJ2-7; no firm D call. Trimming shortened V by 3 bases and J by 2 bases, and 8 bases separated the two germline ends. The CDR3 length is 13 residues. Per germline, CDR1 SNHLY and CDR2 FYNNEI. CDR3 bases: TGTGCCAGCAGTGATGACGCCACCTACGAGCAGTACTTC. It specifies CASSDDATYEQYF. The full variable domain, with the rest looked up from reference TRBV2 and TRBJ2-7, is EPEVTQTPSHQVTQMGQEVILRCVPISNHLYFYWYRQILGQKVEFLVSFYNNEISEKSEIFDDQFSVERPDGSNFTLKIRSTKLEDSAMYFCASSDDATYEQYFGPGTRLTVT.

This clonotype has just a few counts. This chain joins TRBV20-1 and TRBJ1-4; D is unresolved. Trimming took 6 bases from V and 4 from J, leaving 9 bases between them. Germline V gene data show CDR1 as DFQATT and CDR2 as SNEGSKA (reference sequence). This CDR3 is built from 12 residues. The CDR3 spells CSAREGNEKLFF. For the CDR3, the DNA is TGCAGTGCGCGGGAGGGTAATGAAAAACTGTTTTTT.

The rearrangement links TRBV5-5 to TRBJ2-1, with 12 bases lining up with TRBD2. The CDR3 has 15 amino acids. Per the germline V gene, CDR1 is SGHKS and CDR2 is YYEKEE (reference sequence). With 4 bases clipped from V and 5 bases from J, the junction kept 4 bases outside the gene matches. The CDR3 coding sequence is TGTGCCAGCAGCCCACTAGCGGGAGGAGACAATGAGCAGTTCTTC. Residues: CASSPLAGGDNEQFF.

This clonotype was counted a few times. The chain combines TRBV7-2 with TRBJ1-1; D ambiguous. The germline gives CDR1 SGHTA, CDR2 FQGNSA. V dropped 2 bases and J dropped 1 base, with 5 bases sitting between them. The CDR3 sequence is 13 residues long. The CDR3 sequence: CASSLSSNTEAFF. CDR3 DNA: TGTGCCAGCAGCTTATCCTCGAACACTGAAGCTTTCTTT.

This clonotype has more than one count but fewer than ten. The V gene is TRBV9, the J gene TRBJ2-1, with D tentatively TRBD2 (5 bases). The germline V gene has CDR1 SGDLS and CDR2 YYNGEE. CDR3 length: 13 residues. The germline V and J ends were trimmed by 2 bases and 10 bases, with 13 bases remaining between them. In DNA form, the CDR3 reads TGTGCCAGCAGCGTCACCCGCGCGGGCGAGCAGTTCTTC. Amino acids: CASSVTRAGEQFF.

The CDR3 sequence: CSVVVDRGADTQYF. Here the CDR3 DNA reads TGCAGCGTTGTTGTTGACAGGGGTGCAGATACGCAGTATTTT. The V and J genes are TRBV29-1 and TRBJ2-3; the match to TRBD1 covers 8 bases. Trimming at V came to 4 bases and at J to 4 bases, leaving 7 bases not matched to a gene. The CDR3 loop spans 14 amino acids. CDR1 SQVTM and CDR2 ANQGSEA come from the germline V gene.

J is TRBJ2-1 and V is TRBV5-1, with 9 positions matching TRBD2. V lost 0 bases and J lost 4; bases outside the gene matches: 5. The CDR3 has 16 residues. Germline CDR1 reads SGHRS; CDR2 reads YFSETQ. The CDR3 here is CASSLELAGSYNEQFF. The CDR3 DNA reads TGCGCCAGCAGCTTGGAGCTAGCGGGGAGTTACAATGAGCAGTTCTTC.